This T cell receptor beta chain was found in a study of shared clonotypes between healthy human individuals. Whole-study context: Every donor yielded three CD4 naive, three CD4 memory, two CD8 naive and one CD8 memory plate. Regarding the study as a whole: Naive subsets, compared against memory subsets, generally had larger estimated richness values. Relative to their counterparts shared across all four donors, non-shared clonotypes exhibited diminished generation probabilities.

TCRdb's table, derived via immunoSEQ multiplex PCR, lists solely in-frame clones and lacks some. The table records under 2,500,000 clones, around 95% of them present only once. Notes on this clone: What it binds is unknown.

The clonotype was recovered from a man between 18 and 35 years old in good health. Specimen: naive CD4+ T cells sorted from blood. Subset: CD45RA+ positively selected.

The CDR3 nucleotides are TGTGCCAGCAGCCTTTCCCCAGGGCGAACCTACGAGCAGTACTTC. It is translated as CASSLSPGRTYEQYF. This chain links TRBV7-9 with TRBJ2-7, with D perhaps matching TRBD1 (5 bases). V lost 5 bases to trimming and J lost 2 bases, with 16 bases between them. CDR1 and CDR2 (germline): SEHNR, FQNEAQ (reference sequence). This CDR3 is built from 15 residues.